Shown below are 21 T cell receptor beta chains from a single sample sequenced in a study of blood T cell repertoires in COVID-19. Profiled with immunoSEQ multiplex PCR; TCRdb holds only in-frame clones, not every one. This sample yields hundreds of thousands of clones, of which 85% to 90% are seen a single time; 0.2% to 0.3% belongs to the top ten. Sequencing was carried out using peripheral blood. The source of these receptors is a woman aged 18-30 years with acute or convalescent COVID-19.

V and J are TRBV5-5 and TRBJ1-2, with D perhaps matching TRBD1 (6 bases). The germline V gene encodes CDR1 SGHKS and CDR2 YYEKEE (reference sequence). Trimming left V 4 bases short and J 4 bases short, with 11 bases between. This CDR3 spans 13 amino acids. The CDR3 protein is CASSKGGGYGYTF. Written as DNA, the CDR3 is TGTGCCAGCAGCAAGGGAGGGGGCTATGGCTACACCTTC.

The chain joins TRBV24-1 to TRBJ1-2; D uncertain. Germline values: CDR1 KGHDR, CDR2 SFDVKD. This CDR3 has 13 residues. V lost 5 bases and J lost 1, with 7 bases in between. The CDR3 region has the DNA TGTGCCACCAGTGTCCACATTAACTATGGCTACACCTTC. This codes for CATSVHINYGYTF.

The chain combines TRBV27 with TRBJ1-1; perhaps TRBD1 as D (5 bases). The CDR3 covers 16 residues. Trimming shortened V by 3 bases and J by 0 bases, and 14 bases separated the two germline ends. Germline CDR1 and CDR2: MNHEY and SMNVEV (reference sequence). The CDR3 nucleotides are TGTGCCAGCAGTTTCCAGGGAAAGAGAATGAACACTGAAGCTTTCTTT. Its protein product is CASSFQGKRMNTEAFF.

This rearrangement joins TRBV19 to TRBJ1-1; possible D gene TRBD1, 5 bases. The CDR3 sequence is 13 residues long. Looked up from germline, CDR1 is LNHDA and CDR2 is SQIVND (reference sequence). Trimming pared 3 bases from V and 7 bases from J, leaving 12 bases between. CDR3 DNA: TGTGCCAGTAGTATGGGCCAGGGAATTGAAGCTTTCTTT. It specifies CASSMGQGIEAFF.

V and J are TRBV7-2 and TRBJ1-6; D not resolved. The length of the CDR3 is 13 residues. CDR1 is SGHTA and CDR2 is FQGNSA in the germline V gene. The ends were cut back, 1 base at V and 13 bases at J, with 11 bases in the middle. CDR3 protein: CASSLEAPNPLHF. CDR3 nucleotides: TGTGCCAGCAGCTTAGAAGCCCCGAATCCCCTCCACTTT.

The rearrangement uses TRBV7-2 and TRBJ1-4; a weak D match, TRBD1 (5 bases). The CDR3 is 15 residues long. Germline CDR1 reads SGHTA; CDR2 reads FQGNSA. The V gene lost 4 bases and the J gene lost 7 bases, with 16 bases spanning the gap. CDR3: CASSYGRVTGEKLFF. The CDR3 DNA follows: TGTGCCAGCAGCTACGGTCGGGTTACAGGTGAAAAACTGTTTTTT. Supplemented by reference TRBV7-2 and TRBJ1-4, the full variable domain reads GAGVSQSPSNKVTEKGKDVELRCDPISGHTALYWYRQSLGQGLEFLIYFQGNSAPDKSGLPSDRFSAERTGGSVSTLTIQRTQQEDSAVYLCASSYGRVTGEKLFFGSGTQLSVL.

This clone has just one count. V and J are TRBV9 and TRBJ2-4, with 8 bases fitting TRBD2. From germline, CDR1 is SGDLS and CDR2 YYNGEE. There are 17 residues in the CDR3. The junction had 8 bases not matched to a gene; V was cut back by 3 bases and J by 0 bases. The CDR3 coding sequence is TGTGCCAGCAGCGCCCTCCCGGGGGGGTTAGCCAAAAACATTCAGTACTTC. This gives the protein CASSALPGGLAKNIQYF.

V usage is TRBV2 and J usage is TRBJ1-6, with D maybe TRBD1 (5 bases). V shed 7 bases and J shed 7 bases, with 17 bases lying between them. This CDR3 is 15 amino acids long. Germline V gene sequence: CDR1 SNHLY, CDR2 FYNNEI. DNA for the CDR3: TGTGCCAGCATTCAACAGGAAACCAGGAATTCACCCCTCCACTTT. Its protein product is CASIQQETRNSPLHF.

The CDR3 region is CASSSPSYNQPQHF. Written as DNA, the CDR3 is TGTGCCAGCAGCTCCCCTAGCTACAATCAGCCCCAGCATTTT. The chain joins TRBV7-9 to TRBJ1-5, with D unresolved. The V and J ends lost 4 bases and 3 bases respectively, with 10 bases between them. Per the germline V gene, CDR1 is SEHNR and CDR2 is FQNEAQ (reference sequence). This CDR3 contains 14 residues.

This clone appeared a single time. This chain joins TRBV4-1 and TRBJ1-2; 7 nucleotides agree with TRBD1. Germline values: CDR1 MGHRA, CDR2 YSYEKL. The junction had 19 bases not matched to a gene; V was cut back by 4 bases and J by 8 bases. This CDR3 is 17 amino acids long. CDR3 sequence reads: CASSPGGQRTDRRGYTF. CDR3 DNA sequence: TGCGCCAGCAGCCCAGGGGGACAGAGGACCGACCGACGGGGCTACACCTTC.

V usage is TRBV3-1 (or the pseudogene TRBV3-2) and J usage is TRBJ1-2, with D perhaps matching TRBD1 (6 bases). Germline CDR1 LGHDT, CDR2 YNNKEL (reference sequence). V was cut by 3 bases and J by 1 base, with 9 bases left in between. The CDR3 extends over 14 amino acids. The CDR3: CASSHLQGNYGYTF. CDR3 nucleotides: TGTGCCAGCAGCCACCTACAGGGTAACTATGGCTACACCTTC.

The chain's CDR3 is CASSPPGGHGYTF. The CDR3 nucleotides are TGTGCCAGCAGTCCCCCAGGGGGCCACGGCTACACCTTC. The chain is built from TRBV27 and TRBJ1-2; 8 bases line up with TRBD1. V was pared by 5 bases and J by 8 bases, with 7 bases of the junction left unmatched. This CDR3 has 13 amino acids. Germline values: CDR1 MNHEY, CDR2 SMNVEV (reference sequence).

This chain connects TRBV3-1 (or the pseudogene TRBV3-2) to TRBJ1-2; 7 bases fit TRBD1. The J segment lost 6 bases and the V segment lost 1 base, leaving 5 bases of the junction unmatched. Germline assignment: CDR1 LGHDT and CDR2 YNNKEL (reference sequence). CDR3 length: 14 amino acids. This chain's CDR3 is CASSQGGTDDGYTF. The CDR3 nucleotides read TGTGCCAGCAGCCAAGGAGGGACAGACGATGGCTACACCTTC.

This chain uses TRBV6-2 or TRBV6-3 with TRBJ1-1; no definite D call. V was clipped by 7 bases and J by 1 base, with 13 bases between them. The CDR3 extends over 14 amino acids. CDR1 and CDR2 (germline): MNHEY, SVGEGT. CDR3 bases: TGTGCCAGCACCCCAACCAGGTGGAACACTGAAGCTTTCTTT. Amino acid sequence: CASTPTRWNTEAFF.

The chain carries TRBV9 and TRBJ2-7; 7 positions agree with TRBD1. The CDR3 is 15 residues long. The germline V gene encodes CDR1 SGDLS and CDR2 YYNGEE. The ends lost 4 bases at V and 2 bases at J; junction bases unmatched: 9. DNA of the CDR3: TGTGCCAGCAGCCTTTCATCCGGGACAGCCTACGAGCAGTACTTC. Its protein is CASSLSSGTAYEQYF.

The CDR3: CASSPLPDRGFTAYEQYF. Written as DNA, the CDR3 is TGTGCCAGCAGCCCTCTCCCCGACAGGGGATTTACCGCCTACGAGCAGTACTTC. This sequence joins TRBV7-6 and TRBJ2-7, with 8 bases identical to TRBD1. Germline values: CDR1 SGHVS, CDR2 FNYEAQ. The CDR3 length is 18 residues. The V segment lost 5 bases and the J segment 2 bases; nucleotides outside the gene matches: 17.

V usage is TRBV4-1 and J usage is TRBJ1-5, with D possibly being TRBD1 (6 bases). Trimming cost V 2 bases and J 0 bases, with 11 bases left between them. The CDR3 runs to 16 residues. CDR1 and CDR2 from the germline V gene are MGHRA and YSYEKL. CDR3 DNA sequence: TGCGCCAGCAGCCAACAGGGGTCGGTTAGCAATCAGCCCCAGCATTTT. Translation gives CASSQQGSVSNQPQHF.

J is TRBJ2-3 and V is TRBV9; TRBD1 might be the D (6 bases). Deletions cut 3 bases from V and 2 bases from J, with 10 bases between. Germline values: CDR1 SGDLS, CDR2 YYNGEE. CDR3 length equals 14 residues. The CDR3 protein is CASSEDSHTDTQYF. CDR3 nucleotide sequence: TGTGCCAGCAGCGAGGACAGCCACACAGATACGCAGTATTTT.

This clone was counted between two and nine times. The CDR3 nucleotides are TGTGCCAGCAGCCTCCGGGACAGGGGAACCTACGAGCAGTACTTC. Encoded protein: CASSLRDRGTYEQYF. This rearrangement joins TRBV7-2 to TRBJ2-7; TRBD1 aligns across 10 bases. Germline trimming cut 5 bases from V and 2 bases from J; bases unmatched to any gene: 6. Germline V gene lookup returns CDR1 SGHTA and CDR2 FQGNSA. The CDR3 runs to 15 residues.

The rearrangement links TRBV6-5 to TRBJ2-7; 7 bases map to TRBD1. V was clipped by 5 bases and J by 10 bases; unmatched bases: 8. CDR1 is MNHEY and CDR2 is SVGAGI in the germline V gene. This CDR3 region has 12 residues. CDR3 residues: CASSTDRSRQYF. As DNA, the CDR3 is TGTGCCAGCAGTACGGACAGGTCTCGACAGTACTTC.

This clone was detected once. The rearrangement links TRBV5-1 to TRBJ2-7, with 9 bases identical to TRBD1. V gave up 5 bases and J gave up 5 bases; unmatched junction bases: 8. CDR1 is SGHRS and CDR2 is YFSETQ in the germline V gene. The CDR3 has 14 amino acids. CDR3 amino acids: CASSMGTGHDEQYF. CDR3 sequence (DNA): TGCGCCAGCAGTATGGGGACAGGGCACGACGAGCAGTACTTC.